This entry features one TCR beta chain sequence. Its antigen is undetermined. A much larger clone differs by one base, so this may be a read error. A second PCR of roughly 7 to 11 cycles used a sample-barcoded 5' primer and a J-beta primer mix. TCRdb reanalysed the 5' RACE reads using MiXCR and keeps one entry per CDR3 protein. The sample contains approximately 1.5 million distinct CDR3 sequences, about 32% of which appear only once. There are 15 residues in the CDR3. Per germline, CDR1 SGHRS and CDR2 YFSETQ. These data originate in a study of blood T cells in healthy people across ages. Overall study results and limits: Aged donors had fewer naive CD4+ cells and lower diversity than long-lived donors.

Each donor was a healthy Caucasian individual from Russia, aged roughly 6 to 95. This chain uses TRBV5-1 with TRBJ2-3; a possible D gene is TRBD1 (5 bases). This clonotype was obtained from a woman aged 30 to 39 in good health. The material sequenced was blood. Written as DNA, the CDR3 is TGCGCCAGCAGCCTTCAAGGGGCCAGCATAGATACGCAGTATTTT. This encodes CASSLQGASIDTQYF.